This TCR beta chain was identified during a study of T cell changes during pregnancy in multiple sclerosis. The germline CDR1 and CDR2 sequences are SGDLS and YYNGEE. This CDR3 is 15 amino acids long. Trimming removed 4 bases at V and 0 bases at J, with 11 bases between. Produced via immunoSEQ multiplex PCR; TCRdb's table is partial and in-frame only. The sample lists 35,000 to 40,000 clones, around 90% occurring once. The chain uses TRBV9 and TRBJ1-3; D call uncertain. The sequence was obtained from a female donor with multiple sclerosis, enrolled in a pregnancy study. The sample was CD4+ T cells from peripheral blood mononuclear cells, taken before pregnancy. The CDR3 sequence is CASSPRYFSGNTIYF. CDR3 DNA: TGTGCCAGCAGCCCCAGGTACTTCTCTGGAAACACCATATATTTT.